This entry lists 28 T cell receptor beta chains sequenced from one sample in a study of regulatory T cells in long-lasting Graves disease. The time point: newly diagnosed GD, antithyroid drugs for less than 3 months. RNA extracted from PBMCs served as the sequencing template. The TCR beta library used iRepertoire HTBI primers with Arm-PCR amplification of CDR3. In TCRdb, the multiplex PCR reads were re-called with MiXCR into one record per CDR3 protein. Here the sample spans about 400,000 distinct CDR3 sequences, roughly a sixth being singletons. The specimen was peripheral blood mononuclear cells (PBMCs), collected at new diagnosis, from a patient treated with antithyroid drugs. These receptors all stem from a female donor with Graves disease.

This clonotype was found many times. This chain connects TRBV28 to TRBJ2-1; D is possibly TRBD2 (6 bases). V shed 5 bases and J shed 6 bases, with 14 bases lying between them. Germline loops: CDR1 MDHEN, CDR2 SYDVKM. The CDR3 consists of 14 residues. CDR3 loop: CASSLRGLSNEQFF. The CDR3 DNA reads TGTGCCAGCAGTCTACGGGGACTTTCCAATGAGCAGTTCTTC.

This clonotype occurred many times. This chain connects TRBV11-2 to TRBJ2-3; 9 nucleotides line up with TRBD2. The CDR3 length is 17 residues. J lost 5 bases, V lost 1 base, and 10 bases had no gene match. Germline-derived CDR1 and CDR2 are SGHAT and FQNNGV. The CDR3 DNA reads TGTGCCAGCAGCTTAGGGTGGGCTAGCGGGGATAAAGATACGCAGTATTTT. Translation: CASSLGWASGDKDTQYF.

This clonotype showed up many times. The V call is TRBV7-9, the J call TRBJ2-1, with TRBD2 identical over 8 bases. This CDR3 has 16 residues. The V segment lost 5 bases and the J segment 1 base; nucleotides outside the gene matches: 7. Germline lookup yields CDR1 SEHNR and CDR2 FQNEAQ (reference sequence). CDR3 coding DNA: TGTGCCAGCAGCCAAACTAGCGGCCAGTCCTACAATGAGCAGTTCTTC. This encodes CASSQTSGQSYNEQFF.

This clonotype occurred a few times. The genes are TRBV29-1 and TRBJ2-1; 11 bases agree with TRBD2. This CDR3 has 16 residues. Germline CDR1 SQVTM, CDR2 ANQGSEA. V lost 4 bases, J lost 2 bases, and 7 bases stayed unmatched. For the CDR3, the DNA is TGCAGCGTTGCGCCCCGACTAGCGGGGACCTACAATGAGCAGTTCTTC. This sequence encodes CSVAPRLAGTYNEQFF.

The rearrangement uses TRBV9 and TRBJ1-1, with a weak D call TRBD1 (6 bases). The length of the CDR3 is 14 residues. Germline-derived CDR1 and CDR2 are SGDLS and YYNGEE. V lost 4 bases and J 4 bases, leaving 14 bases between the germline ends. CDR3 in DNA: TGTGCCAGCAGCCCAACCGGGGGGCTCACTGAAGCTTTCTTT. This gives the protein CASSPTGGLTEAFF.

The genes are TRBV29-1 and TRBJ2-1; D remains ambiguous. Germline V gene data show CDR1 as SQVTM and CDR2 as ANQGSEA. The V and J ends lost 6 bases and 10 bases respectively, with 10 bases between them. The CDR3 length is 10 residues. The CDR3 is CSVPLKEQFF. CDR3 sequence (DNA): TGCAGCGTACCCCTTAAGGAGCAGTTCTTC.

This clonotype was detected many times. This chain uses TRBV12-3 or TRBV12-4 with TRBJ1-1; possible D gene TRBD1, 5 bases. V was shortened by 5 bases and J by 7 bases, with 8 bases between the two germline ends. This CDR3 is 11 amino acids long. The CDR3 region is CASSRDHEAFF. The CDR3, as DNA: TGTGCCAGCAGTCGGGACCATGAAGCTTTCTTT.

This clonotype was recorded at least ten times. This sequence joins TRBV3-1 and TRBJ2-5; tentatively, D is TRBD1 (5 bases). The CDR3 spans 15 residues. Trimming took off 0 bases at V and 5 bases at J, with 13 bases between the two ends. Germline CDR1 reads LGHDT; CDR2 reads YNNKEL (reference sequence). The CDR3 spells CASSQESRGLETQYF. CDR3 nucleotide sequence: TGTGCCAGCAGCCAAGAGAGTAGGGGTTTGGAGACCCAGTACTTC.

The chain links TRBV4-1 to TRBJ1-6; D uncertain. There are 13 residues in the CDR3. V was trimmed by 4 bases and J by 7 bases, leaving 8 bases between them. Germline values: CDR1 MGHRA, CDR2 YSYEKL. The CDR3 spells CASSPPANSPLHF. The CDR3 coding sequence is TGCGCCAGCAGCCCCCCTGCGAATTCACCCCTCCACTTT.

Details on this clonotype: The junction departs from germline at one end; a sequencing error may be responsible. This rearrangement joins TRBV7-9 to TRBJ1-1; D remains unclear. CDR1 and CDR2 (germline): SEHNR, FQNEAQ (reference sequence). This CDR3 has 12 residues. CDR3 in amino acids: CASSFRNIEAFF. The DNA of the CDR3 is TGTGCCAGCAGCTTCAGGAACATTGAAGCTTTCTTT.

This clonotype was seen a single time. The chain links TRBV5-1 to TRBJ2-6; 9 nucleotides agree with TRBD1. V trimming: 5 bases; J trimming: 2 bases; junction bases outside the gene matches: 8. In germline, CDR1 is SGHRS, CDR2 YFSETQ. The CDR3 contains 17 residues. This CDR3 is CASSSGQGSPGANVLTF. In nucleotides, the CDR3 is TGCGCCAGCAGTTCGGGACAGGGTAGCCCTGGGGCCAACGTCCTGACTTTC.

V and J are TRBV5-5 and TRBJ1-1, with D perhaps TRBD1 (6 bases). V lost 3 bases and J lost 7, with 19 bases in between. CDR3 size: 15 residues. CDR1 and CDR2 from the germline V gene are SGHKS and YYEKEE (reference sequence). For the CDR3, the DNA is TGTGCCAGCAGCTCATTCCAACAGGGAACCAGTGAAGCTTTCTTT. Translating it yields CASSSFQQGTSEAFF.

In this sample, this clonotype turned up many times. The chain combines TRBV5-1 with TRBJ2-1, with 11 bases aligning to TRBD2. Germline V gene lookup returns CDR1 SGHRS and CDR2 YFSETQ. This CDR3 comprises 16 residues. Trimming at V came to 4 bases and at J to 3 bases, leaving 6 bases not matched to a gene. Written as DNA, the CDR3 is TGCGCCAGCAGCGATGGGACTAGCGGAAACTACAATGAGCAGTTCTTC. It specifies CASSDGTSGNYNEQFF. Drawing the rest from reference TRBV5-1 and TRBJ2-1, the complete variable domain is KAGVTQTPRYLIKTRGQQVTLSCSPISGHRSVSWYQQTPGQGLQFLFEYFSETQRNKGNFPGRFSGRQFSNSRSEMNVSTLELGDSALYLCASSDGTSGNYNEQFFGPGTRLTVL.

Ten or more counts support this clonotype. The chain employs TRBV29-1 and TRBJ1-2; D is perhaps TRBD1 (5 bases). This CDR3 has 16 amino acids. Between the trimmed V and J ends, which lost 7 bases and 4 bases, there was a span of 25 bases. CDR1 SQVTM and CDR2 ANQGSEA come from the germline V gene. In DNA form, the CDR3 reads TGCAGCGCCATGGGGGATATCCAATCCCGCTTCTATGGCTACACCTTC. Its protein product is CSAMGDIQSRFYGYTF.

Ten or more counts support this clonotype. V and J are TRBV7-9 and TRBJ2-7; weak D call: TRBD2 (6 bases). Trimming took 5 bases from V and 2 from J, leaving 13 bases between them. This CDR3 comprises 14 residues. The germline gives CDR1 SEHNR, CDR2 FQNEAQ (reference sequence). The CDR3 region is CASSPGLQTYEQYF. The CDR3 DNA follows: TGTGCCAGCAGCCCGGGACTCCAAACCTACGAGCAGTACTTC.

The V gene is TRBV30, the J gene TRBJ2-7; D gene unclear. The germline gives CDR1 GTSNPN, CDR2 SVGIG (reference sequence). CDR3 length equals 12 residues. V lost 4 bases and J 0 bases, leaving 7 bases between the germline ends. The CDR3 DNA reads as TGTGCCTGGAACCCCAGCTCCTACGAGCAGTACTTC. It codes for CAWNPSSYEQYF.

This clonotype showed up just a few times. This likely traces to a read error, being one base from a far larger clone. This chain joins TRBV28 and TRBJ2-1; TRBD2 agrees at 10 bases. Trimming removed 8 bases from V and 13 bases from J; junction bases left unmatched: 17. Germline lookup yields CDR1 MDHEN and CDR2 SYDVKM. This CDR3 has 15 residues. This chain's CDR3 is CASEPGTSVQETQFF. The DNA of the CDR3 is TGTGCCAGCGAACCAGGGACTAGCGTCCAAGAGACCCAGTTCTTC.

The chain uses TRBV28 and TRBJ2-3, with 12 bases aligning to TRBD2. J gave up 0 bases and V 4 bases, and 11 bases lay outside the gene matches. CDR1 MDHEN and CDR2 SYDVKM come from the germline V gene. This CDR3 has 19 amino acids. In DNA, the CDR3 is TGTGCCAGCAGTTACTCGCTGGGACTAGCGGGCGGTAGCACAGATACGCAGTATTTT. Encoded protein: CASSYSLGLAGGSTDTQYF.

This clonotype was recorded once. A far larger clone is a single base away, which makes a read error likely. CDR3: CASSDSADTQYF. The DNA for the CDR3 is TGTGCCAGCAGTGATAGCGCAGATACGCAGTATTTT. The chain joins TRBV6-1 to TRBJ2-3; D might be TRBD2 (5 bases). Germline assignment: CDR1 MNHNS and CDR2 SASEGT. The CDR3 has 12 amino acids. The V gene lost 3 bases and the J gene lost 4 bases, with 5 bases spanning the gap.

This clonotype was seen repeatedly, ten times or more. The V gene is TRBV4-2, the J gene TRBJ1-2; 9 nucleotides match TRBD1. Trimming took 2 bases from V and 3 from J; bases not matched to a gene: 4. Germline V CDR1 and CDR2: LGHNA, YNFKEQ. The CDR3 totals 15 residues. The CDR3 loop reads CASSQMDRGDYGYTF. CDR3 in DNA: TGTGCCAGCAGCCAAATGGACAGGGGTGACTATGGCTACACCTTC.

Here the CDR3 reads CASSLGSFQPQHF. The CDR3 nucleotides read TGTGCCAGCAGTTTAGGCAGTTTTCAGCCCCAGCATTTT. The chain combines TRBV12-3 or TRBV12-4 with TRBJ1-5; D gene ambiguous. V shed 1 base and J shed 6 bases, with 7 bases lying between them. The CDR3 contains 13 residues.

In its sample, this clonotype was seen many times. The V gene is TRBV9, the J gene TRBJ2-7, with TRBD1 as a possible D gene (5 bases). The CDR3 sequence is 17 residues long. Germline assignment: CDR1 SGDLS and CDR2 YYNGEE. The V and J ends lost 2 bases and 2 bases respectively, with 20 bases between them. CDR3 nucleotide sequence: TGTGCCAGCAGCGTTAACGCCGACAGAAGCAATACCTACGAGCAGTACTTC. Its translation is CASSVNADRSNTYEQYF.

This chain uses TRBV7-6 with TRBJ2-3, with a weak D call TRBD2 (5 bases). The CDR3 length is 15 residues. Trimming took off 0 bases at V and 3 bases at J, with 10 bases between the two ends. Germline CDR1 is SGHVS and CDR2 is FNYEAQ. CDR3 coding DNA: TGTGCCAGCAGCTTAGCGGGAGTCGAGACAGATACGCAGTATTTT. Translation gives CASSLAGVETDTQYF.

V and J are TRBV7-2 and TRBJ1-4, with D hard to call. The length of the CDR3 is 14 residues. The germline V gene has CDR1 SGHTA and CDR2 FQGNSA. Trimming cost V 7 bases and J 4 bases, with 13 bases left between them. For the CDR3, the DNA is TGTGCCAGCATCCCCGGACCGAGTAATGAAAAACTGTTTTTT. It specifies CASIPGPSNEKLFF.

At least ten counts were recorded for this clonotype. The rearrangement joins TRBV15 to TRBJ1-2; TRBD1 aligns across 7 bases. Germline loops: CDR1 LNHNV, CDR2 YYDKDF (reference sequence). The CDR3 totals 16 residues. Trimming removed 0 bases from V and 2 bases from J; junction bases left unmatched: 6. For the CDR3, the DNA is TGTGCCACCAGCAGAGATATTACAGGGGAGAACTATGGCTACACCTTC. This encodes CATSRDITGENYGYTF.

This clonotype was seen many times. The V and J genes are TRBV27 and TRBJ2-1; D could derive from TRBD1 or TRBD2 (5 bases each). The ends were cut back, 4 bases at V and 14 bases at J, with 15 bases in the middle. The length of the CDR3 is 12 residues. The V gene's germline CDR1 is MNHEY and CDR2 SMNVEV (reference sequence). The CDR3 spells CASSWSGTVEFF. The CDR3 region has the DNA TGTGCCAGCAGTTGGTCCGGGACGGTTGAGTTCTTC.

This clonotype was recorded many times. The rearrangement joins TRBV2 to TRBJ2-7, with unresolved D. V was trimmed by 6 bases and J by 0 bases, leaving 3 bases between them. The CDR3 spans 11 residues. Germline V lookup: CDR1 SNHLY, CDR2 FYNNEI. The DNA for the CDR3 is TGTGCCAGCAGAACCTCCTACGAGCAGTACTTC. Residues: CASRTSYEQYF.

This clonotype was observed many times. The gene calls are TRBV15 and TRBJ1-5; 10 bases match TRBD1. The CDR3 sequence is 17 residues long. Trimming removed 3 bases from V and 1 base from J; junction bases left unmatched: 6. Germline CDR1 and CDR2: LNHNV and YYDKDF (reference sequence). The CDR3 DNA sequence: TGTGCCACCAGCAGGACAGGGGGCGCGGTAAGCAATCAGCCCCAGCATTTT. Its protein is CATSRTGGAVSNQPQHF.